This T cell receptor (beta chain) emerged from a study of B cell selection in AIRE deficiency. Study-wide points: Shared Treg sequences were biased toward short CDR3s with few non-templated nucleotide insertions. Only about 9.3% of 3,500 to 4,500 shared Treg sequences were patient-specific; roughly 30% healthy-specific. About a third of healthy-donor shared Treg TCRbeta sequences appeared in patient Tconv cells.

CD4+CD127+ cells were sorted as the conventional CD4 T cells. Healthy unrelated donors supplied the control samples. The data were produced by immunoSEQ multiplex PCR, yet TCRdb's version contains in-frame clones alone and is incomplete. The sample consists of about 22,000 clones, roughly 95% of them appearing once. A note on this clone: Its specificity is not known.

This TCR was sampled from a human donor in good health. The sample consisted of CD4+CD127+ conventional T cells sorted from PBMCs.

The CDR3, as DNA: TGTGCCAGCAGCCTCTTCGTAGCGGAGACCCAGTACTTC. This encodes CASSLFVAETQYF. The rearrangement links TRBV2 to TRBJ2-5, with D perhaps matching TRBD2 (5 bases). Germline CDR1 and CDR2: SNHLY and FYNNEI. The CDR3 has 13 amino acids. The ends were cut back, 6 bases at V and 5 bases at J, with 13 bases in the middle.